This TCR beta chain was recovered during a study of shared clonotypes between healthy human individuals. General study findings and limits: Among the subsets, naive ones generally showed larger estimated richness than memory ones. Clonotype sharing across donors was expected to vary with sequencing depth. Clonotypes shared by all four sorted-subset donors had higher generation probabilities than non-shared clonotypes.

Germline loops: CDR1 MDHEN, CDR2 SYDVKM. This CDR3 region has 16 residues. V trimming: 2 bases; J trimming: 2 bases; junction bases outside the gene matches: 5. In the source study's methods: Filtering differed, since immunoSEQ gave only junction sequences and no quality scores. The protocol was immunoSEQ multiplex PCR, while the TCRdb copy is restricted to in-frame clones and leaves out a portion. V and J calls and clone size are those listed in that table; D and trimming were worked out from the DNA. The table lists about 590,000 clones, around 95% of them singletons. Positively selected for CCR7, the CD45RO-negative cells used as naive CD8 cells excluded terminally differentiated effector memory CD45RA+ cells. Worth noting for this clone: The antigen remains unidentified.

The clonotype was recovered from a woman in her 30s in good health. The sample was naive CD8+ T cells sorted from blood. The V gene is TRBV28, the J gene TRBJ2-5; 10 bases are a match to TRBD1. The CDR3 region has the DNA TGTGCCAGCAGTTTAATGGGGACAGGGGAACAAGAGACCCAGTACTTC. Translating gives CASSLMGTGEQETQYF.